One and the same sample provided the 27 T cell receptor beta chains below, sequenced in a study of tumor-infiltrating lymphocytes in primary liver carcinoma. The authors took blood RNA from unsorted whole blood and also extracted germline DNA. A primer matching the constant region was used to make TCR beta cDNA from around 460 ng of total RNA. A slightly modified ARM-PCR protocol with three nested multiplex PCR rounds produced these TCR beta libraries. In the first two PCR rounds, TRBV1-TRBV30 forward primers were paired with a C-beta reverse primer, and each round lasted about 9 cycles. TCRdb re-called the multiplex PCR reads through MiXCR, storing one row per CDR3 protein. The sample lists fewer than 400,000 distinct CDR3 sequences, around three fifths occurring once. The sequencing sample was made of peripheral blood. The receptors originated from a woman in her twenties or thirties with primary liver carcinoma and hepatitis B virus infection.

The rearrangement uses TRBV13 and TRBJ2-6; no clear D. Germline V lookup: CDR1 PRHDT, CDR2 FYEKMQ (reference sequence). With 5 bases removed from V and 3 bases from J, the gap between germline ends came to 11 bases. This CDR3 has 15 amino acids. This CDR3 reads CASSPTGYGANVLTF. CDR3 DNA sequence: TGTGCCAGCAGCCCCACTGGTTATGGGGCCAACGTCCTGACTTTC.

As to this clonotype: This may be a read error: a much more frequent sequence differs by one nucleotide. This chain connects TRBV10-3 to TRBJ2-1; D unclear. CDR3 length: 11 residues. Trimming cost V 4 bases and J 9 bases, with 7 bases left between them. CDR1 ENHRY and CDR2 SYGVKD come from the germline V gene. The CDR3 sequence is CAISACGEQFF. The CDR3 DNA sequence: TGTGCCATCAGTGCCTGCGGTGAGCAGTTCTTC.

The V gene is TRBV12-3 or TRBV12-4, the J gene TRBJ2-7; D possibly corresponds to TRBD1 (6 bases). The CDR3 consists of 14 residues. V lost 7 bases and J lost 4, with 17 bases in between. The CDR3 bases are TGTGCCAGCACGACCCAGGGGATCTCTTACGAGCAGTACTTC. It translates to CASTTQGISYEQYF.

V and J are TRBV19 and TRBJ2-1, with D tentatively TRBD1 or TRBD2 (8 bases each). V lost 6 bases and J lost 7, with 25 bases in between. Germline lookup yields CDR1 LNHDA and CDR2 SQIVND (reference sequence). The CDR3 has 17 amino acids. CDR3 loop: CASRGRGQSGSRNEQFF. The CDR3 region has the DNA TGTGCCAGTAGAGGCAGGGGGCAGAGCGGGAGTAGGAATGAGCAGTTCTTC.

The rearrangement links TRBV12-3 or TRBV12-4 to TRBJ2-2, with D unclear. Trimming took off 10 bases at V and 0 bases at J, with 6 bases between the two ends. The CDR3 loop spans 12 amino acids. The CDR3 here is CATQPNTGELFF. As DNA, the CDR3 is TGTGCCACCCAACCGAACACCGGGGAGCTGTTTTTT.

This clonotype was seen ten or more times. CDR3 in amino acids: CASSLGGQGAGEQFF. DNA of the CDR3: TGTGCCAGCAGCTTAGGGGGACAGGGGGCAGGTGAGCAGTTCTTC. The rearrangement links TRBV11-3 to TRBJ2-1; 12 positions agree with TRBD1. The V gene's germline CDR1 is SGHNT and CDR2 YENEEA. The CDR3 has 15 residues. After removal of 1 base from V and 9 bases from J, the junction contained 4 bases not matched to a gene.

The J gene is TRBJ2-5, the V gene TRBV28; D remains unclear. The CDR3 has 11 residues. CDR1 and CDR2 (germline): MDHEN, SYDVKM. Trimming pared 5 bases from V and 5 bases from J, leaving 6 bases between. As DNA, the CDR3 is TGTGCCAGCAGTGCATTGGAGACCCAGTACTTC. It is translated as CASSALETQYF.

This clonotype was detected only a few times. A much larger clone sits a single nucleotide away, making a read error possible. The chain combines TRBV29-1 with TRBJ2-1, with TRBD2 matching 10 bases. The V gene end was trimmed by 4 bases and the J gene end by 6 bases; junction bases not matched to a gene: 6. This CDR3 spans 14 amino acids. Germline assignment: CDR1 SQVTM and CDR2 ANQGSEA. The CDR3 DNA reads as TGCAGCGTTGGGATAGCGGGAGGAGGCAATGAGCAGTTCTTC. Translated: CSVGIAGGGNEQFF.

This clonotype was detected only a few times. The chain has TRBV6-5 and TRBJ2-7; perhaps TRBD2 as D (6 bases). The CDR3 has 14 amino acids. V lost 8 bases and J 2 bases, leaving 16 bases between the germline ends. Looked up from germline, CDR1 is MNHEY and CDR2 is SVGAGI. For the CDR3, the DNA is TGTGCCAGCGCCGAAAGCGGGCCCCCCTACGAGCAGTACTTC. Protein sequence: CASAESGPPYEQYF.

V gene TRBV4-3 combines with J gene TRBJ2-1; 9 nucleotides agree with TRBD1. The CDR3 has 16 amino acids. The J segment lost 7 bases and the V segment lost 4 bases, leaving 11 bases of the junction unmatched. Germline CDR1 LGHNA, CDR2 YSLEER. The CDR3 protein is CASSRPRTGAVNEQFF. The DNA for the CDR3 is TGCGCCAGCAGCCGCCCGAGGACAGGGGCGGTAAATGAGCAGTTCTTC.

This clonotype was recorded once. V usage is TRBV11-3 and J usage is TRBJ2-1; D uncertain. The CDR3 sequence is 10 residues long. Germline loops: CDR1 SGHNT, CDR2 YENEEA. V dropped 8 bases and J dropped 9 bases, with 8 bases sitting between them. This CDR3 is CASSRAEQFF. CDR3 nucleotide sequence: TGTGCCAGCTCCAGAGCTGAGCAGTTCTTC.

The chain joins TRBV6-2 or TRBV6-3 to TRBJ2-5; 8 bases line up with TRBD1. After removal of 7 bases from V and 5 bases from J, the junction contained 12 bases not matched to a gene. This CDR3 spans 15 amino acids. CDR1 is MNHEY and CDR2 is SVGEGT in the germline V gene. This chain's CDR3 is CASMLGRGLWETQYF. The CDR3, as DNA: TGTGCCAGCATGTTAGGCAGGGGGCTGTGGGAGACCCAGTACTTC.

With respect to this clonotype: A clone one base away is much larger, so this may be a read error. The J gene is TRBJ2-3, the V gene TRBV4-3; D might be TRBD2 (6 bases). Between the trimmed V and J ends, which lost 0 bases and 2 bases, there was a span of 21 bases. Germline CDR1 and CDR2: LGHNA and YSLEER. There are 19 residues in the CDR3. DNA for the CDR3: TGCGCCAGCAGCCAAGATCCGCCTCGGACTAACGGGAACACAGATACGCAGTATTTT. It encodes CASSQDPPRTNGNTDTQYF.

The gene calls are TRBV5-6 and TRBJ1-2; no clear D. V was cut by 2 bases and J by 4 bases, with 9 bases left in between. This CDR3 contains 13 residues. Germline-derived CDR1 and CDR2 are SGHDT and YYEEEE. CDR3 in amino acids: CASSFPDLYGYTF. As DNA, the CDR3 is TGTGCCAGCAGCTTCCCCGACCTCTATGGCTACACCTTC.

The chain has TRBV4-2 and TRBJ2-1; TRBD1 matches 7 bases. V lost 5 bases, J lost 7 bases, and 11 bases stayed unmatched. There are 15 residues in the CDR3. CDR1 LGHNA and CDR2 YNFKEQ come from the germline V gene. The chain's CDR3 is CASSFTGTEDNEQFF. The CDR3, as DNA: TGTGCCAGCAGCTTCACCGGGACAGAGGATAATGAGCAGTTCTTC.

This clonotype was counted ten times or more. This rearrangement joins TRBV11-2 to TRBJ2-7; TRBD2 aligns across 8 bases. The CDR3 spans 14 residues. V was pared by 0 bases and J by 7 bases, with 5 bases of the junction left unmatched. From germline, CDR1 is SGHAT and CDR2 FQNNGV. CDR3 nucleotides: TGTGCCAGCAGCTTAGAAGCGGGGGCGGAAGAGCAGTACTTC. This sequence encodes CASSLEAGAEEQYF.

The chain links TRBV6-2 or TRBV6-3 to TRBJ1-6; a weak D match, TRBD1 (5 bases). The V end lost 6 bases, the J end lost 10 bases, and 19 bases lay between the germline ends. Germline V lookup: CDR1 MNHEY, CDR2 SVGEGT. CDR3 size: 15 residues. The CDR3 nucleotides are TGTGCCAGCAGCCCTTGGTCGACAGATCCCTCACCCCTCCACTTT. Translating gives CASSPWSTDPSPLHF.

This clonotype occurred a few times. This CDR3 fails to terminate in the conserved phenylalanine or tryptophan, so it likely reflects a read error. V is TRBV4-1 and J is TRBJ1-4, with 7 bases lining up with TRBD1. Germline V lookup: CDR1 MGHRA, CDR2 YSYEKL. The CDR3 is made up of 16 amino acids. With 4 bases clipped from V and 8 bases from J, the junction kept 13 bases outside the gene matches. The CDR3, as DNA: TGCGCCAGCAGCCCGCAAAGTCTGGCAGGGGGAGAAAAACTGTTTTTG. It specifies CASSPQSLAGGEKLFL.

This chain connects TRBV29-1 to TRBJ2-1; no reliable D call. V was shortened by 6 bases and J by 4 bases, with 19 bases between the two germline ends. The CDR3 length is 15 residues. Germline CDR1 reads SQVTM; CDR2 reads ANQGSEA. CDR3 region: CSVALGRTEYNEQFF. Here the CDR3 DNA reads TGCAGCGTGGCTTTAGGCAGGACCGAGTACAATGAGCAGTTCTTC.

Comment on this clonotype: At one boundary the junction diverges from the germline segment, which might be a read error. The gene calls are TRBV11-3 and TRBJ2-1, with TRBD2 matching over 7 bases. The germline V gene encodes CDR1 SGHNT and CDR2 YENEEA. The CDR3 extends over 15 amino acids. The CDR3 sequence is CASSSSGREYNEHFF. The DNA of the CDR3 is TGTGCCAGCAGCTCTAGTGGGAGGGAGTACAACGAGCATTTCTTC.

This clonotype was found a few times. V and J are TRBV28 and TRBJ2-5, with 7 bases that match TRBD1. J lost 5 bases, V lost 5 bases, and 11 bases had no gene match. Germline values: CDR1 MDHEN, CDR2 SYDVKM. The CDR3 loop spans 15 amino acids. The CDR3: CASSLSGQIGETQYF. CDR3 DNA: TGTGCCAGCAGTCTATCGGGACAGATCGGCGAGACCCAGTACTTC.

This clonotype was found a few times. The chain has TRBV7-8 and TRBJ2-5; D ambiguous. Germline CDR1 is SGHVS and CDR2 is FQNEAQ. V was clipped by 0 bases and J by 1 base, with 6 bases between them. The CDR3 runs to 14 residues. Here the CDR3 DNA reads TGTGCCAGCAGCTTAGCTGTAGCCCAAGAGACCCAGTACTTC. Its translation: CASSLAVAQETQYF.

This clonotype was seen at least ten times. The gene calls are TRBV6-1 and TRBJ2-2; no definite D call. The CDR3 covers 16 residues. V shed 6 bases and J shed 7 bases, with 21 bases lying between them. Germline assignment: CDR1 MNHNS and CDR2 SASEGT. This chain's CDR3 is CASRLQPGGWGGELFF. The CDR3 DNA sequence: TGTGCCAGCAGACTACAACCAGGTGGCTGGGGCGGGGAGCTGTTTTTT.

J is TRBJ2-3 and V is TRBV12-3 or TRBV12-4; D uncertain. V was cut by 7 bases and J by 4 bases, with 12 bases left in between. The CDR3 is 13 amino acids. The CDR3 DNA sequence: TGTGCCAGCAACGGTGTTTTGGCAGATACGCAGTATTTT. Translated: CASNGVLADTQYF.

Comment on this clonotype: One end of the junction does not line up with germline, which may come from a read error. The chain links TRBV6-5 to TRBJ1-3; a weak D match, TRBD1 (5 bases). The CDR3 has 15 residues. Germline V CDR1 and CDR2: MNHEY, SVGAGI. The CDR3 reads CANSSRQFAGNTIYF. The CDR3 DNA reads TGTGCCAACAGTTCGCGACAGTTCGCTGGAAACACCATATATTTT.

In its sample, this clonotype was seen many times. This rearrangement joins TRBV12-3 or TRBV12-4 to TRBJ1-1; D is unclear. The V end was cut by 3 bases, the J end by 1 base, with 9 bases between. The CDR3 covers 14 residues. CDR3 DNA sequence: TGTGCCAGCAGTTTTAGGACGGAGAACACTGAAGCTTTCTTT. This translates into CASSFRTENTEAFF.

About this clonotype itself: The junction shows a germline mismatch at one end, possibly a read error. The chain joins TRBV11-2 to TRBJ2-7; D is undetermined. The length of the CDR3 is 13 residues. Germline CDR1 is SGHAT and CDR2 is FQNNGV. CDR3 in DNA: TGTGCCAGCAGCTTAAGACGGTGCTACGAGCAGTATTTC. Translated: CASSLRRCYEQYF.